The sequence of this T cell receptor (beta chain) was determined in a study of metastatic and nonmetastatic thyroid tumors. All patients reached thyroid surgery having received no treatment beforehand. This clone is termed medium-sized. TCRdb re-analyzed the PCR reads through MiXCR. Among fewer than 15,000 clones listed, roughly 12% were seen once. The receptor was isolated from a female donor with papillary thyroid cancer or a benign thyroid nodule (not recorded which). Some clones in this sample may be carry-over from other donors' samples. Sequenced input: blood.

The CDR3 sequence is CARNRDVSNQPQHF. For the CDR3, the DNA is TGTGCCAGAAACCGGGACGTGAGCAATCAGCCCCAGCATTTT. The V and J genes are TRBV24-1 and TRBJ1-5; weak D call: TRBD1 (5 bases). The CDR3 sequence is 14 residues long. V lost 11 bases and J lost 1, with 14 bases in between. CDR1 is KGHDR, CDR2 SFDVKD, per germline.